Shown below are 23 T cell receptor beta chains from a single sample sequenced in a study of response to subunit inactivated influenza vaccine. One entry per CDR3 protein results from TCRdb running MiXCR on the RT-PCR reads. Of hundreds of thousands of distinct CDR3 sequences listed, 15% to 20% are singletons. This specimen was CD4+ T cells sorted from PBMCs, taken roughly 24 months after vaccination. These receptors were taken from a man aged 50-75 years who received an inactivated influenza vaccine.

The chain is built from TRBV15 and TRBJ1-2; D uncertain. The CDR3 is made up of 12 amino acids. V was pared by 1 base and J by 5 bases, with 5 bases between. The germline CDR1 and CDR2 sequences are LNHNV and YYDKDF (reference sequence). CDR3 sequence: CATSRAGYGYTF. The CDR3 nucleotides read TGTGCCACCAGCAGAGCCGGTTATGGCTACACCTTC.

This clonotype was seen only a few times. In nucleotides, the CDR3 is TGTGCCAGCAGCTTGGGACAGCGATTCACCGGGGAGCTGTTTTTT. Translated: CASSLGQRFTGELFF. This chain connects TRBV5-5 to TRBJ2-2, with D maybe TRBD1 (5 bases). Germline values: CDR1 SGHKS, CDR2 YYEKEE (reference sequence). The V end was cut by 0 bases, the J end by 4 bases, with 10 bases between. CDR3 length: 15 residues.

The rearrangement uses TRBV10-3 and TRBJ2-4, with 10 bases matching TRBD2. Germline lookup yields CDR1 ENHRY and CDR2 SYGVKD. This CDR3 is 18 amino acids long. J lost 0 bases, V lost 4 bases, and 9 bases had no gene match. CDR3 sequence (DNA): TGTGCCATCAGTGGAACAGCGGGAGGGCCTTTAGCCAAAAACATTCAGTACTTC. This encodes CAISGTAGGPLAKNIQYF.

This clonotype was seen a handful of times. The V and J genes are TRBV20-1 and TRBJ2-3, with TRBD2 matching 8 bases. The CDR3 has 15 amino acids. CDR1 DFQATT and CDR2 SNEGSKA come from the germline V gene (reference sequence). V lost 5 bases, J lost 1 base, and 8 bases stayed unmatched. DNA for the CDR3: TGCAGTGCTCGGGGACTAGAGTCCCGCACAGATACGCAGTATTTT. As protein: CSARGLESRTDTQYF.

This clonotype was observed a handful of times. The rearrangement uses TRBV5-1 and TRBJ1-1; no clear D gene. The CDR3 totals 14 residues. CDR1 and CDR2 from the germline V gene are SGHRS and YFSETQ. The V and J ends lost 3 bases and 0 bases respectively, with 9 bases between them. The chain's CDR3 is CASSSETLNTEAFF. CDR3 bases: TGCGCCAGCAGCTCGGAGACCCTGAACACTGAAGCTTTCTTT.

The genes are TRBV4-3 and TRBJ1-5; D perhaps matches TRBD1 (5 bases). Trimming removed 0 bases from V and 5 bases from J, with 11 bases in between. This CDR3 is 15 amino acids long. The germline gives CDR1 LGHNA, CDR2 YSLEER. In DNA form, the CDR3 reads TGCGCCAGCAGCCAAGATTTCCGGGGGTATCAGCCCCAGCATTTT. Protein: CASSQDFRGYQPQHF.

This rearrangement joins TRBV6-5 to TRBJ2-5; D remains ambiguous. This CDR3 contains 17 residues. Germline V CDR1 and CDR2: MNHEY, SVGAGI. Trimming removed 0 bases at V and 7 bases at J, with 21 bases between. The DNA for the CDR3 is TGTGCCAGCAGTTACTCGACTCGCGGAGACCCCCTGGGGACCCAGTACTTC. Translating gives CASSYSTRGDPLGTQYF.

J is TRBJ2-1 and V is TRBV5-1, with 9 bases that match TRBD2. The CDR3 is made up of 16 amino acids. CDR1 is SGHRS, CDR2 YFSETQ, per germline. V lost 4 bases to trimming and J lost 5 bases; unmatched junction nucleotides: 10. The CDR3 here is CASSPGGGRVDNEQFF. The DNA for the CDR3 is TGCGCCAGCAGCCCGGGGGGCGGGAGGGTTGACAATGAGCAGTTCTTC. Full variable domain (outside the CDR3, taken from reference TRBV5-1 and TRBJ2-1): KAGVTQTPRYLIKTRGQQVTLSCSPISGHRSVSWYQQTPGQGLQFLFEYFSETQRNKGNFPGRFSGRQFSNSRSEMNVSTLELGDSALYLCASSPGGGRVDNEQFFGPGTRLTVL.

Here the CDR3 DNA reads TGCAGTGCCCCGTTGGGACTAGGCAGCTACAATGAGCAGTTCTTC. Translating gives CSAPLGLGSYNEQFF. J is TRBJ2-1 and V is TRBV20-1; 8 positions agree with TRBD2. After removal of 6 bases from V and 3 bases from J, the junction contained 10 bases not matched to a gene. CDR1 and CDR2 from the germline V gene are DFQATT and SNEGSKA (reference sequence). CDR3 length: 15 residues.

The V and J genes are TRBV20-1 and TRBJ2-7, with 11 positions matching TRBD1. CDR1 is DFQATT and CDR2 is SNEGSKA in the germline V gene (reference sequence). CDR3 length: 13 residues. V was clipped by 6 bases and J by 8 bases; unmatched bases: 9. In nucleotides, the CDR3 is TGCAGTGCGCGGGACAGGGGGAGGTACAAGCAGTACTTC. Its translation: CSARDRGRYKQYF.

J is TRBJ2-7 and V is TRBV21-1; TRBD1, the table's D call, lacks a check against the DNA. TRBV21-1 is described as a pseudogene. The CDR3 sequence is 15 residues long. The CDR3 is CASSKKSSGGYEQYF. The CDR3 nucleotides are TGTGCCAGCAGCAAAAAGTCGTCAGGGGGCTACGAGCAGTACTTC.

V is TRBV20-1 and J is TRBJ2-5, with D perhaps TRBD2 (6 bases). CDR1 is DFQATT, CDR2 SNEGSKA, per germline (reference sequence). The CDR3 is made up of 14 amino acids. Trimming took 6 bases from V and 2 from J, leaving 16 bases between them. The CDR3 DNA follows: TGCAGTGCCGACCGGGACTTACGACAAGAGACCCAGTACTTC. Residues: CSADRDLRQETQYF.

This clonotype was observed a few times. This chain uses TRBV4-2 with TRBJ1-5, with no clear D. The CDR3 totals 15 residues. CDR1 is LGHNA, CDR2 YNFKEQ, per germline. V lost 0 bases and J 5 bases, leaving 11 bases between the germline ends. The chain's CDR3 is CASSQEGQSHQPQHF. CDR3 nucleotides: TGTGCCAGCAGCCAAGAAGGCCAGAGTCATCAGCCCCAGCATTTT.

In this sample, this clonotype turned up many times. The J gene is TRBJ1-4, the V gene TRBV12-3 or TRBV12-4; 12 bases are a match to TRBD1. This CDR3 is built from 17 residues. J was trimmed by 4 bases and V by 6 bases; bases with no gene match: 9. CDR3 amino acids: CASSRGQGARVNEKLFF. CDR3 bases: TGTGCCAGCAGCCGGGGACAGGGGGCTCGGGTTAATGAAAAACTGTTTTTT.

The chain links TRBV4-1 to TRBJ2-1, with a weak D call TRBD1 (6 bases). Per germline, CDR1 MGHRA and CDR2 YSYEKL. The CDR3 is 16 amino acids. V was shortened by 5 bases and J by 4 bases, with 18 bases between the two germline ends. CDR3 in amino acids: CASSSHTGTQYNEQFF. The CDR3 nucleotides read TGCGCCAGCAGCTCTCATACCGGGACACAGTACAATGAGCAGTTCTTC.

The V and J genes are TRBV4-2 and TRBJ1-4; D is unclear. Trimming left V 0 bases short and J 5 bases short, with 13 bases between. This CDR3 region has 16 residues. Germline CDR1 reads LGHNA; CDR2 reads YNFKEQ. The DNA for the CDR3 is TGTGCCAGCAGCCAAGATTCTGGGTCAAGAAATGAAAAACTGTTTTTT. Translated: CASSQDSGSRNEKLFF.

This clonotype appeared a few times. The chain couples TRBV5-1 to TRBJ1-1; D perhaps matches TRBD1 (5 bases). Germline V gene data show CDR1 as SGHRS and CDR2 as YFSETQ. V lost 4 bases to trimming and J lost 1 base, with 14 bases between them. CDR3 length equals 15 residues. CDR3 protein: CASSPSIRGNTEAFF. The CDR3 bases are TGCGCCAGCAGCCCCTCGATAAGGGGGAACACTGAAGCTTTCTTT.

The chain links TRBV3-1 to TRBJ2-3; D is possibly TRBD2 (5 bases). The CDR3 is 14 amino acids. V was cut by 7 bases and J by 8 bases, with 19 bases left in between. Germline CDR1 and CDR2: LGHDT and YNNKEL (reference sequence). CDR3 amino acids: CASTGRERQATQYF. The CDR3 DNA reads TGTGCCAGCACCGGCCGGGAACGGCAGGCTACGCAGTATTTT.

This clonotype was observed a few times. This chain links TRBV5-1 with TRBJ2-7, with 10 bases fitting TRBD2. The length of the CDR3 is 15 residues. Germline V lookup: CDR1 SGHRS, CDR2 YFSETQ. The V segment lost 5 bases and the J segment 2 bases; nucleotides outside the gene matches: 7. The CDR3 DNA follows: TGCGCCAGCAGTCCCGCTAGCGGGAGAGCCTACGAGCAGTACTTC. Translation gives CASSPASGRAYEQYF.

The chain uses TRBV28 and TRBJ1-5, with 7 bases matching TRBD1. CDR3 length: 15 residues. From germline, CDR1 is MDHEN and CDR2 SYDVKM. The V and J ends lost 3 bases and 3 bases, in that order; junction bases with no gene match: 5. Here the CDR3 reads CASSFITGVNQPQHF. The CDR3 nucleotides are TGTGCCAGCAGTTTCATTACAGGGGTCAATCAGCCCCAGCATTTT.

V usage is TRBV28 and J usage is TRBJ2-1; 9 bases agree with TRBD2. Trimming at V came to 7 bases and at J to 6 bases, leaving 16 bases not matched to a gene. Germline V gene lookup returns CDR1 MDHEN and CDR2 SYDVKM. The CDR3 is made up of 17 amino acids. The CDR3 loop is CASNPPWGTSGFNEQFF. The CDR3 region has the DNA TGTGCCAGCAACCCTCCCTGGGGAACTAGCGGGTTCAATGAGCAGTTCTTC.

This clonotype was picked up a small number of times. The chain couples TRBV7-9 to TRBJ2-2; D is undetermined. Trimming removed 5 bases from V and 5 bases from J, with 12 bases in between. The germline V gene has CDR1 SEHNR and CDR2 FQNEAQ (reference sequence). The CDR3 length is 14 residues. CDR3 in DNA: TGTGCCAGCAGCCCCCAATCGTTTACCGGGGAGCTGTTTTTT. It encodes CASSPQSFTGELFF.

The chain has TRBV7-9 and TRBJ1-1, with a possible D match to TRBD1 (6 bases). Trimming removed 3 bases from V and 5 bases from J, with 13 bases in between. CDR3 length equals 14 residues. Germline V CDR1 and CDR2: SEHNR, FQNEAQ (reference sequence). CDR3 sequence: CASSLGHGATEAFF. The CDR3, as DNA: TGTGCCAGCAGCTTGGGACACGGGGCAACTGAAGCTTTCTTT.